The entry below gives a single T cell receptor (beta chain) sequence along with its context. The CDR3 has 15 amino acids. The germline V gene has CDR1 SGHRS and CDR2 YFSETQ. The V end lost 4 bases, the J end lost 10 bases, and 24 bases lay between the germline ends. A second PCR of roughly 7 to 11 cycles used a sample-barcoded 5' primer and a J-beta primer mix. TCRdb reanalysed the 5' RACE reads using MiXCR and keeps one entry per CDR3 protein. The sample records about a million distinct CDR3 sequences, around two fifths being singletons. This record comes from a study of blood T cells in healthy people across ages.

The V call is TRBV5-1, the J call TRBJ2-7, with a weak D call TRBD2 (5 bases). The sequenced material came from blood. This sequence originates from a man younger than 30 in good health. The CDR3 DNA sequence: TGCGCCAGCAGCCAAAGGGAGTCCTCGTTTGGAACCCAGTACTTC. It specifies CASSQRESSFGTQYF.